This T cell receptor beta chain comes out of a study of OX40 agonist ivuxolimab in advanced cancers. Study findings and constraints: CD8+ T cells averaged more expanded clones than CD4+.

Note on this clone: Its antigen remains unidentified.

The CDR3 sequence is 15 residues long. CDR1 and CDR2 from the germline V gene are SGHRS and YFSETQ. Germline trimming cut 4 bases from V and 5 bases from J; bases unmatched to any gene: 11. Generated by immunoSEQ multiplex PCR, the TCRdb table keeps only in-frame clones and is missing some. The sample lists approximately 90,000 clones, about 90% seen once, with about 1.6% in the top ten. This sample comprised CD4+ or CD8+ T cells sorted from blood, obtained in a trial of the OX40 agonist ivuxolimab. This clonotype was sampled from an adult with an advanced solid tumor such as melanoma, head and neck, liver or kidney cancer. The rearrangement joins TRBV5-1 to TRBJ2-5, with 7 bases identical to TRBD2. CDR3: CASSPVGGEVETQYF. CDR3 bases: TGCGCCAGCAGCCCGGTGGGAGGGGAGGTGGAGACCCAGTACTTC.